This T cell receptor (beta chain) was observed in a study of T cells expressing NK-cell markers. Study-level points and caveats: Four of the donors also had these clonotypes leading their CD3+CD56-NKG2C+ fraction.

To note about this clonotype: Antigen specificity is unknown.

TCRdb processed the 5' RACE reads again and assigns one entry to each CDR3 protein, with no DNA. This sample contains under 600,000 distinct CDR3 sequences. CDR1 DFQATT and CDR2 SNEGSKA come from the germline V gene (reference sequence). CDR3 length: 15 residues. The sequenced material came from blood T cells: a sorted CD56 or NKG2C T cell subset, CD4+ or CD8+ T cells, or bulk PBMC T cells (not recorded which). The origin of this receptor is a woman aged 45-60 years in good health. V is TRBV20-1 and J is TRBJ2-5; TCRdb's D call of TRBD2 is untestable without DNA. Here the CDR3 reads CSARLAGRFQETQYF.